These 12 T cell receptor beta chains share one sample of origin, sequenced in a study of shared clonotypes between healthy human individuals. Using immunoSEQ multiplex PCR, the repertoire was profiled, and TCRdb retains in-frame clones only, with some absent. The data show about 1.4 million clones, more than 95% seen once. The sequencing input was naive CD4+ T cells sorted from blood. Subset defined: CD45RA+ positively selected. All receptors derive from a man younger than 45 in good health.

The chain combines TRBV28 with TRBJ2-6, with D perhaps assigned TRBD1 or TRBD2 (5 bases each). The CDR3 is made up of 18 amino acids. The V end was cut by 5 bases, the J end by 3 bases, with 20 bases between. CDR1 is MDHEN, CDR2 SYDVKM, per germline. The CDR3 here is CASSRLAGTTYGANVLTF. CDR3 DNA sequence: TGTGCCAGCAGTCGCCTGGCCGGGACGACCTATGGGGCCAACGTCCTGACTTTC. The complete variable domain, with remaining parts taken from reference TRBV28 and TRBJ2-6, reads DVKVTQSSRYLVKRTGEKVFLECVQDMDHENMFWYRQDPGLGLRLIYFSYDVKMKEKGDIPEGYSVSREKKERFSLILESASTNQTSMYLCASSRLAGTTYGANVLTFGAGSRLTVL.

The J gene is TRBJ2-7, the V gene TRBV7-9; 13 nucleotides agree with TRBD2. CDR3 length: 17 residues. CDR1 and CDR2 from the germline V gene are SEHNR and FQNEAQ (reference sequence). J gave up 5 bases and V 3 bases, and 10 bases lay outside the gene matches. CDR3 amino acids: CASSFWTSGSNVHEQYF. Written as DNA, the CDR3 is TGTGCCAGCAGCTTTTGGACTAGCGGGAGTAACGTACACGAGCAGTACTTC.

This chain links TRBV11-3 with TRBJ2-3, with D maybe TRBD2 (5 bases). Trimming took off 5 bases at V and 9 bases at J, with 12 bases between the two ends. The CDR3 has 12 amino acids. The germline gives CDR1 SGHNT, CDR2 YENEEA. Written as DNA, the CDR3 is TGTGCCAGCAGCCAGGACTCCCGAACGCAGTATTTT. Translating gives CASSQDSRTQYF.

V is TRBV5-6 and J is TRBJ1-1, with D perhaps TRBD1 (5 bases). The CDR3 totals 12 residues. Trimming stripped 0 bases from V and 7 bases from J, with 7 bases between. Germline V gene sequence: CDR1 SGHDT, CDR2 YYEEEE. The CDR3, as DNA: TGTGCCAGCAGCTTGGCCCAGGGTGAAGCTTTCTTT. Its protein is CASSLAQGEAFF.

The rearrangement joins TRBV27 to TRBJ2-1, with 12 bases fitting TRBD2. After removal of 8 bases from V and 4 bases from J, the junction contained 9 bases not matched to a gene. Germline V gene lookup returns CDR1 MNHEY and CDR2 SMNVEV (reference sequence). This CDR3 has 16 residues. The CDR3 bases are TGTGCCAGCTCCCGGGGACTAGCGGGTAATTACAATGAGCAGTTCTTC. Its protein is CASSRGLAGNYNEQFF.

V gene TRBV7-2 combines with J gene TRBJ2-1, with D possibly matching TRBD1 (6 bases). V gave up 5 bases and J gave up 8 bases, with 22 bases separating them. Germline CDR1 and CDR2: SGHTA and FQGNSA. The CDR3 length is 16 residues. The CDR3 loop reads CASSADSLSAVYEQFF. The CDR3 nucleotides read TGTGCCAGCAGCGCGGACAGCCTTAGCGCCGTTTATGAGCAGTTCTTC.

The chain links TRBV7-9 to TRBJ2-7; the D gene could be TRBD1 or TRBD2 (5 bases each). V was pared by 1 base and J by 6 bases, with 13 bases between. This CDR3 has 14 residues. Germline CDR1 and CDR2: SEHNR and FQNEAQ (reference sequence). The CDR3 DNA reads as TGTGCCAGCAGCTTAGAGCTCGGGGCGGGCGAGCAGTACTTC. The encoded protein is CASSLELGAGEQYF.

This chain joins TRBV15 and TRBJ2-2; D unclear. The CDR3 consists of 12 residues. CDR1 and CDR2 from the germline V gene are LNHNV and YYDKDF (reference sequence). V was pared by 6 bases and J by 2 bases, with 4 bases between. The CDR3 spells CATRKNTGELFF. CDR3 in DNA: TGTGCCACCAGAAAAAACACCGGGGAGCTGTTTTTT.

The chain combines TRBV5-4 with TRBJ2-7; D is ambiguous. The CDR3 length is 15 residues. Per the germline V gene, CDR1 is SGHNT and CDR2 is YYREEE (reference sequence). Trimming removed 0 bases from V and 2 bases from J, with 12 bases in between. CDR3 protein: CASSLAKGLPYEQYF. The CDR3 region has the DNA TGTGCCAGCAGCTTGGCAAAGGGCCTGCCCTACGAGCAGTACTTC.

Here the CDR3 reads CASSSADTEAFF. Here the CDR3 DNA reads TGTGCCAGCAGTTCAGCGGACACTGAAGCTTTCTTT. The chain combines TRBV28 with TRBJ1-1; no definite D call. From germline, CDR1 is MDHEN and CDR2 SYDVKM. This CDR3 has 12 amino acids. Trimming left V 4 bases short and J 3 bases short, with 6 bases between.

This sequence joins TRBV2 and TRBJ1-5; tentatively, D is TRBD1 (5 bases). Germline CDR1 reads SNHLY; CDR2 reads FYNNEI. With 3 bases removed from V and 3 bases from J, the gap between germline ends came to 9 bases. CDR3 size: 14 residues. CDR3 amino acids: CASSETVFNQPQHF. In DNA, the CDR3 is TGTGCCAGCAGTGAGACAGTATTCAATCAGCCCCAGCATTTT. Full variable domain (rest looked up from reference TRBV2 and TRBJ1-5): EPEVTQTPSHQVTQMGQEVILRCVPISNHLYFYWYRQILGQKVEFLVSFYNNEISEKSEIFDDQFSVERPDGSNFTLKIRSTKLEDSAMYFCASSETVFNQPQHFGDGTRLSIL.

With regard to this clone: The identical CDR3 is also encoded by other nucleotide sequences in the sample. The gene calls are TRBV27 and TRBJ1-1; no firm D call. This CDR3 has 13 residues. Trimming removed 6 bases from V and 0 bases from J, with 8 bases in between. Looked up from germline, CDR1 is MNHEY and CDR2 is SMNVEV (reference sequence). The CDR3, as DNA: TGTGCCAGCAGGGCTACAGTGAACACTGAAGCTTTCTTT. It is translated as CASRATVNTEAFF.